The 6 T cell receptor beta chains presented below share a single source sample, sequenced in a study of post-analysis software for immune sequencing data. Unique molecular identifiers tagged the TCR beta cDNA libraries. TCRdb reanalysed the PCR reads using MiXCR and keeps one entry per CDR3 protein. Here the sample spans about 190,000 distinct CDR3 sequences, over 25% being singletons. General study findings and limits: When patients were compared with controls, about five TRBV segments were more frequent, TRBV5-6, TRBV5-1 and TRBV20-1 among them.

No antigen is known for these receptors. The sample comprised blood. Source of these receptors: a girl between 2 and 17 years old with multiple sclerosis.

The chain uses TRBV7-2 and TRBJ1-6, with D unclear. Trimming pared 5 bases from V and 14 bases from J, leaving 19 bases between. Germline V CDR1 and CDR2: SGHTA, FQGNSA. The CDR3 has 14 residues. This CDR3 reads CASSPAGGPHTLHF. The DNA for the CDR3 is TGTGCCAGCAGCCCGGCGGGTGGGCCCCACACCCTCCACTTT.

On this clonotype itself: This may arise from a read error, as a much more abundant clone is one base away. No DNA is shown, since the ends of the CDR3 on it are uncertain; the CDR3 is the one TCRdb lists. This chain links TRBV12-3 or TRBV12-4 with TRBJ2-1; the table's D call, TRBD1, was not checked against the DNA. The CDR3 has 17 residues if both end residues are counted. CDR3 region: CASSFSFGEGDAETQFF.

Remarks on this clonotype: One end of the junction does not line up with germline, which may come from a read error. The V and J genes are TRBV5-1 and TRBJ1-2; no definite D call. Per germline, CDR1 SGHRS and CDR2 YFSETQ. CDR3 length equals 14 residues. As DNA, the CDR3 is TGCGCCAGCAGCTTGGCGGAGGAGAACTGTGGCTACACCTTC. As protein: CASSLAEENCGYTF.

The chain joins TRBV7-2 to TRBJ2-5, with D perhaps given as TRBD1 or TRBD2 (5 bases each). V lost 7 bases and J 5 bases, leaving 14 bases between the germline ends. This CDR3 has 13 amino acids. Looked up from germline, CDR1 is SGHTA and CDR2 is FQGNSA. The CDR3 reads CASKREQGETQYF. The CDR3 coding sequence is TGTGCCAGCAAGAGGGAGCAGGGCGAGACCCAGTACTTC.

This chain connects TRBV12-3 or TRBV12-4 to TRBJ1-4; 7 bases fit TRBD1. This CDR3 is built from 15 residues. V lost 4 bases to trimming and J lost 8 bases; unmatched junction nucleotides: 10. CDR3 amino acids: CASSSLQGSDEKLFF. In nucleotides, the CDR3 is TGTGCCAGCAGTTCGCTACAGGGGAGCGACGAAAAACTGTTTTTT.

Details on this clonotype: This clone may be a read error of a much larger clone one base away. The rearrangement links TRBV6-5 to TRBJ2-2, with a possible D match to TRBD2 (6 bases). Germline V gene data show CDR1 as MNHEY and CDR2 as SVGAGI. The CDR3 sequence is 13 residues long. CDR3 protein: CASSFGSNGGLFF. Here the CDR3 DNA reads TGTGCCAGCAGTTTCGGTAGTAACGGGGGGCTGTTTTTT.